What follows are 2 T cell receptor beta chains derived from one specimen sequenced in a study of beta chain features in type 1 diabetes. Sequencing targeted expressed TCRB transcripts, as all isolated RNA had been reverse transcribed. TCRdb's table, derived via immunoSEQ multiplex PCR, lists solely in-frame clones and lacks some. The sample lists about half a million clones, over 10% occurring once. Sequenced input: naive CD4+ T cells from blood. These TCRs come from a woman aged 18-30 years in good health.

This clone turned up a few times. The chain's CDR3 is CATSGPDRGQETQYF. CDR3 nucleotide sequence: TGTGCCACCAGCGGCCCTGACAGGGGGCAAGAGACCCAGTACTTC. The gene calls are TRBV15 and TRBJ2-5; 9 nucleotides agree with TRBD1. With 5 bases clipped from V and 2 bases from J, the junction kept 6 bases outside the gene matches. Germline CDR1 reads LNHNV; CDR2 reads YYDKDF (reference sequence). The CDR3 length is 15 residues.

The V gene is TRBV11-1, the J gene TRBJ2-1, with 12 bases fitting TRBD2. V gave up 4 bases and J gave up 5 bases; unmatched junction bases: 6. CDR3 length: 16 amino acids. CDR1 and CDR2 (germline): SGHAT, FQDESV (reference sequence). The CDR3 nucleotides are TGTGCCAGCAGCTCCGCTAGCGGGAGGGCCAACAATGAGCAGTTCTTC. Translated, it gives CASSSASGRANNEQFF. Together with reference TRBV11-1 and TRBJ2-1, the CDR3 gives the full variable domain: EAEVAQSPRYKITEKSQAVAFWCDPISGHATLYWYRQILGQGPELLVQFQDESVVDDSQLPKDRFSAERLKGVDSTLKIQPAELGDSAMYLCASSSASGRANNEQFFGPGTRLTVL.